The 2 T cell receptor beta chains below all came from one sample that was sequenced in a study of cytomegalovirus exposure and HLA in healthy donors. Only in-frame clones appear in the TCRdb table, and some are missing; sequencing was by immunoSEQ multiplex PCR. The table shows around 300,000 clones, with 85% to 90% occurring only once. The sample was PBMCs. The receptors stem from a woman younger than 35 in good health and CMV-seronegative.

The CDR3 bases are TGCGCCAGCAGCCAGGTGTCGAGCGGGGGCGGAGGGACCCAGTACTTC. Protein sequence: CASSQVSSGGGGTQYF. The chain joins TRBV4-1 to TRBJ2-5; 8 bases map to TRBD2. Trimming removed 3 bases from V and 7 bases from J; junction bases left unmatched: 13. The CDR3 contains 16 residues. Looked up from germline, CDR1 is MGHRA and CDR2 is YSYEKL.

The V call is TRBV4-3, the J call TRBJ2-1, with 7 nucleotides matching TRBD1. The CDR3 loop spans 16 amino acids. With 2 bases clipped from V and 7 bases from J, the junction kept 11 bases outside the gene matches. CDR1 LGHNA and CDR2 YSLEER come from the germline V gene. The DNA for the CDR3 is TGCGCCAGCAGCCAAATGACAGGGATAGGTGGAAATGAGCAGTTCTTC. Translating gives CASSQMTGIGGNEQFF.